This note documents a single TCR beta chain sequence. The sample belongs to a study of blood T cell repertoires in COVID-19. In the study overall: The study drew acute and convalescent COVID-19 samples from the United States, Italy and Spain. Sample material is recorded as cDNA or gDNA derived from T cells, B-cell-depleted T cells, or PBMCs.

V lost 2 bases, J lost 2 bases, and 15 bases lay in between. The CDR3 contains 16 residues. CDR1 LGHDT and CDR2 YNNKEL come from the germline V gene (reference sequence). Per the authors' pipeline: Nucleated cell counts were estimated from reference gene primer amplification. TCRdb's table, derived via immunoSEQ multiplex PCR, lists solely in-frame clones and lacks some. That table is the source of V, J and clone size, and D and trimming were worked out from the DNA. The sample lists 45,000 to 60,000 clones; approximately 86% were seen once. The TCR was taken from a man in his sixties with active or convalescent COVID-19. This chain links TRBV3-1 (or the pseudogene TRBV3-2) with TRBJ1-2; D is possibly TRBD1 (6 bases). Sequenced sample: peripheral blood. The CDR3 DNA reads TGTGCCAGCAGCCAACTTGTTCAGGGGTCGAACTATGGCTACACCTTC. Encoded protein: CASSQLVQGSNYGYTF.